This T cell receptor (beta chain) was observed in a study of cytomegalovirus exposure and HLA in healthy donors. 13 Jbeta primers and 60 Vbeta primers were used for the PCR. Repertoires were generated with immunoSEQ multiplex PCR, while TCRdb's copy carries only in-frame clones and drops some. The sample includes 110,000 to 150,000 clones, about 70% of them seen just once. Those who donated were healthy bone marrow donors. This clone turned up a few times. Its matching antigen is unknown. Other DNA variants within this sample encode the same CDR3. Study results and caveats: Among the sequence variants, a highly shared cluster was likely an artifact of sequencing. The majority of TCR sequences were rare, yet some public TCRs appeared in many donors. Common viral pathogens seemed, in a later analysis, to connect with several of the most significant clusters.

The CDR3 length is 14 residues. Trimming removed 3 bases at V and 4 bases at J, with 10 bases between. Looked up from germline, CDR1 is MNHNS and CDR2 is SASEGT. This clonotype was sampled from a man in his late teens or twenties in good health and CMV-seronegative. J is TRBJ1-5 and V is TRBV6-1; D is unresolved. Sequenced material: PBMCs. CDR3 protein: CASSERGGNQPQHF. CDR3 nucleotides: TGTGCCAGCAGTGAGAGAGGAGGAAATCAGCCCCAGCATTTT.